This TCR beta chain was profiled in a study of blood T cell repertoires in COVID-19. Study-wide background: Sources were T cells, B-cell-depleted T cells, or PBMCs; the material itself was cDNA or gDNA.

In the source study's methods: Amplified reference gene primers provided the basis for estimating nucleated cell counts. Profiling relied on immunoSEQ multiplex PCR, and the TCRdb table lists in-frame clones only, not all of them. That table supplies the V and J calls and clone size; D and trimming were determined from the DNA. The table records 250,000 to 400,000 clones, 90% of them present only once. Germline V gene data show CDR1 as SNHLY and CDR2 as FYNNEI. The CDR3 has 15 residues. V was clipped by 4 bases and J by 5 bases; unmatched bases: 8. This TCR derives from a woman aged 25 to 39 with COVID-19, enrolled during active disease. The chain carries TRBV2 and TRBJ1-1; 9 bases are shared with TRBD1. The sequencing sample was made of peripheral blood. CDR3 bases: TGTGCCAGCAGTGTACAGGGGGCGAAATGGACTGAAGCTTTCTTT. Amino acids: CASSVQGAKWTEAFF.